These 5 T cell receptor beta chains were all obtained from the same sample, sequenced in a study of Ad26.COV2.S vaccination and SARS-CoV-2 variants. Only in-frame clones appear in the TCRdb table, and some are missing; sequencing was by immunoSEQ multiplex PCR. This sample has some 320,000 clones, with around four fifths found just once. Treatment noted: over 15 received Ad26.COV2.S at low or high dose, single or two shots; about 5 received placebo; per-sample allocation not given. Day 63 after the first vaccine or placebo injection was the time point for sampling. Sequencing used peripheral blood, obtained in a trial of Ad26.COV2.S vaccine versus placebo. Source of these receptors: a person between 18 and 60 years old who received the Ad26.COV2.S COVID-19 vaccine or a placebo.

V and J are TRBV2 and TRBJ2-5; 8 nucleotides agree with TRBD2. The CDR3 consists of 11 residues. Germline CDR1 is SNHLY and CDR2 is FYNNEI. J lost 13 bases, V lost 4 bases, and 5 bases had no gene match. The CDR3 sequence is CASSGTSHLYF. For the CDR3, the DNA is TGTGCCAGCAGTGGGACTAGCCATTTGTACTTC. Drawing the rest from reference TRBV2 and TRBJ2-5, the complete variable domain is EPEVTQTPSHQVTQMGQEVILRCVPISNHLYFYWYRQILGQKVEFLVSFYNNEISEKSEIFDDQFSVERPDGSNFTLKIRSTKLEDSAMYFCASSGTSHLYFGPGTRLLVL.

V is TRBV7-2 and J is TRBJ2-3; tentative D call: TRBD2 (5 bases). Germline V gene lookup returns CDR1 SGHTA and CDR2 FQGNSA. The CDR3 extends over 13 amino acids. V lost 1 base and J lost 9, with 11 bases in between. The CDR3: CASSLDGVGTQYF. DNA for the CDR3: TGTGCCAGCAGCTTAGACGGGGTGGGGACGCAGTATTTT.

The gene calls are TRBV11-3 and TRBJ2-5; D is perhaps TRBD1 (6 bases). Germline assignment: CDR1 SGHNT and CDR2 YENEEA. The CDR3 has 16 amino acids. The V end lost 2 bases, the J end lost 5 bases, and 18 bases lay between the germline ends. The CDR3 sequence: CASSLNRGTLQETQYF. The CDR3 DNA reads as TGTGCCAGCAGCTTAAATCGTGGGACACTACAGGAGACCCAGTACTTC.

The rearrangement joins TRBV9 to TRBJ2-5; 9 bases are shared with TRBD2. CDR3 length: 15 residues. CDR1 and CDR2 from the germline V gene are SGDLS and YYNGEE. V lost 3 bases to trimming and J lost 5 bases; unmatched junction nucleotides: 8. CDR3 nucleotides: TGTGCCAGCAGCGCTGCGGGAGGGCGCAAGGAGACCCAGTACTTC. Amino acids: CASSAAGGRKETQYF.

CDR3 region: CASSQVQGCTEAFF. The CDR3 DNA reads as TGCGCCAGCAGTCAGGTACAGGGGTGCACTGAAGCTTTCTTT. The rearrangement links TRBV23-1 to TRBJ1-1; 7 positions agree with TRBD1. TRBV23-1 is an open reading frame whose function is uncertain. J lost 4 bases, V lost 3 bases, and 5 bases had no gene match. CDR3 length equals 14 residues.